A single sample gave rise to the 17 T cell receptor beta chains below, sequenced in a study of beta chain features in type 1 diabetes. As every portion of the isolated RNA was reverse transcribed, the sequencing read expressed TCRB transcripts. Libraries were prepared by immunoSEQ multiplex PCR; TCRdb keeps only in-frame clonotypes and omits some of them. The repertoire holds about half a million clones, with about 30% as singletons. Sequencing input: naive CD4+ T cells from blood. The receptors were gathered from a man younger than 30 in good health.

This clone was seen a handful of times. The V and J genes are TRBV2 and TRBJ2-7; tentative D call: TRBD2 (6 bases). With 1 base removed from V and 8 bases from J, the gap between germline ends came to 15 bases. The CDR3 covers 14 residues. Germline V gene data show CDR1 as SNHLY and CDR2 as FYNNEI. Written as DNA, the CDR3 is TGTGCCAGCAGTGAAGTGGCTCCGGGAGAGCAGCAGTACTTC. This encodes CASSEVAPGEQQYF.

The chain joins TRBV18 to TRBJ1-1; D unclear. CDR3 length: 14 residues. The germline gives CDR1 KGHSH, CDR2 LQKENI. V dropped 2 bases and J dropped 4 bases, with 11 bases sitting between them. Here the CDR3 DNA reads TGTGCCAGCTCACCAACAAAGGGAGGCACTGAAGCTTTCTTT. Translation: CASSPTKGGTEAFF. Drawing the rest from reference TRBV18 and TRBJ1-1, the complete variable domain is NAGVMQNPRHLVRRRGQEARLRCSPMKGHSHVYWYRQLPEEGLKFMVYLQKENIIDESGMPKERFSAEFPKEGPSILRIQQVVRGDSAAYFCASSPTKGGTEAFFGQGTRLTVV.

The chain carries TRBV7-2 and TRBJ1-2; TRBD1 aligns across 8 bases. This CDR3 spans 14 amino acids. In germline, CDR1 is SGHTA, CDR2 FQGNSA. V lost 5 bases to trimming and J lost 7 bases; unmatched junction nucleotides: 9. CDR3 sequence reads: CASSRTGTGFGYTF. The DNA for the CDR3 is TGTGCCAGCAGCCGCACCGGGACAGGATTTGGCTACACCTTC.

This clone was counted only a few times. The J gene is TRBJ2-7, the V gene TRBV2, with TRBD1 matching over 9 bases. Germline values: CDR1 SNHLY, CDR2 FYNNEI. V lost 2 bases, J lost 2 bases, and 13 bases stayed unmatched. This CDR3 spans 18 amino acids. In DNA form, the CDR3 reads TGTGCCAGCAGTGAATCCAGGGACAGGGAAGACAAGACCTACGAGCAGTACTTC. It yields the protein CASSESRDREDKTYEQYF.

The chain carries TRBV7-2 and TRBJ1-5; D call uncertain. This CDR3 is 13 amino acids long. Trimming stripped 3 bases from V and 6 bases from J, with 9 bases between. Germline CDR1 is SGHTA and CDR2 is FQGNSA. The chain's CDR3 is CASSFEVGQPQHF. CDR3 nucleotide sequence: TGTGCCAGCAGCTTCGAGGTGGGTCAGCCCCAGCATTTT.

CDR3 amino acids: CASSLVGGLNTEAFF. The CDR3 nucleotides read TGTGCCAGCAGCTTAGTGGGAGGATTGAACACTGAAGCTTTCTTT. The chain couples TRBV7-2 to TRBJ1-1; D remains unclear. Germline CDR1 is SGHTA and CDR2 is FQGNSA. The CDR3 is 15 amino acids. V lost 1 base and J lost 0, with 9 bases in between. The whole variable domain, filled in from reference TRBV7-2 and TRBJ1-1, reads GAGVSQSPSNKVTEKGKDVELRCDPISGHTALYWYRQSLGQGLEFLIYFQGNSAPDKSGLPSDRFSAERTGGSVSTLTIQRTQQEDSAVYLCASSLVGGLNTEAFFGQGTRLTVV.

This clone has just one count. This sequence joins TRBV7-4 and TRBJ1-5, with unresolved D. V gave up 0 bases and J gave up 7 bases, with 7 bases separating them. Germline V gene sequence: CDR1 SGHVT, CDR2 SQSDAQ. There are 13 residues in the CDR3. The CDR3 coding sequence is TGTGCCAGCAGCTTAGCGGCGGGCCAGCCCCAGCATTTT. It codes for CASSLAAGQPQHF.

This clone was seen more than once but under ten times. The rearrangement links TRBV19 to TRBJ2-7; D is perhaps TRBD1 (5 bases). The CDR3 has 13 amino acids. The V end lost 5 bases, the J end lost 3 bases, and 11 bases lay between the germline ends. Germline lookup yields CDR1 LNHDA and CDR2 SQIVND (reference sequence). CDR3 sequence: CASSLGHLYEQYF. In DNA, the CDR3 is TGTGCCAGTAGTCTCGGACACCTCTACGAGCAGTACTTC.

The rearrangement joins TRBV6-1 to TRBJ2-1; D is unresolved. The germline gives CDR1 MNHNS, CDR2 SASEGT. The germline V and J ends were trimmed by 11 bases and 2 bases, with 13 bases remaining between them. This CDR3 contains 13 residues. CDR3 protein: CALRVPAYNEQFF. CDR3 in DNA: TGTGCCCTCCGAGTTCCGGCCTACAATGAGCAGTTCTTC.

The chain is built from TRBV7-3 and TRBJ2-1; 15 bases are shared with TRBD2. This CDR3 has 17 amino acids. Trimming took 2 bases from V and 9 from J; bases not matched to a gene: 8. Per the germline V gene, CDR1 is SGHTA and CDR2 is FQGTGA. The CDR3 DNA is TGTGCCAGCAGCTTATACGGACTAGCGGGAGGGTTGGGTGAGCAGTTCTTC. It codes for CASSLYGLAGGLGEQFF.

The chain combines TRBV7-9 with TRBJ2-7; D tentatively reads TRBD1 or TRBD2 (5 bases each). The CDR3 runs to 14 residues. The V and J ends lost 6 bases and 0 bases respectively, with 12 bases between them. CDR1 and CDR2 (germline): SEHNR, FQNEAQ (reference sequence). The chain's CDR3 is CASRSGTVSYEQYF. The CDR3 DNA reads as TGTGCCAGCAGAAGTGGGACCGTCTCCTACGAGCAGTACTTC.

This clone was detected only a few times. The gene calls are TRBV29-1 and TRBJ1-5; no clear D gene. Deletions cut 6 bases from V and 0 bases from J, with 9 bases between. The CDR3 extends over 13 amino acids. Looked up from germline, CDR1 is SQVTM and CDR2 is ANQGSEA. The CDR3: CSVKRDSNQPQHF. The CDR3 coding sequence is TGCAGCGTCAAACGGGATAGCAATCAGCCCCAGCATTTT.

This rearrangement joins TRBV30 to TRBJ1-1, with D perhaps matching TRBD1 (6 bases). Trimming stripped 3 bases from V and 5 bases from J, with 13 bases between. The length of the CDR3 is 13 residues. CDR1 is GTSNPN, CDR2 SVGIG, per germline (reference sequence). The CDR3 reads CAWRQGRGTEAFF. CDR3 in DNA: TGTGCCTGGAGACAGGGACGCGGGACTGAAGCTTTCTTT.

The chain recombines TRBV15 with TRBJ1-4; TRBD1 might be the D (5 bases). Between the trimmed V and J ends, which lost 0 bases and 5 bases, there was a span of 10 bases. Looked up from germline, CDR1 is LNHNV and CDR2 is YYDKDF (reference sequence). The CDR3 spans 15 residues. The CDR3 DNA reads TGTGCCACCAGCAGAGATCGGGGGGTGAATGAAAAACTGTTTTTT. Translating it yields CATSRDRGVNEKLFF.

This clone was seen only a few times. In DNA, the CDR3 is TGCAGCGCTATGGGGGGGTCCTACAATGAGCAGTTCTTC. It codes for CSAMGGSYNEQFF. This chain uses TRBV29-1 with TRBJ2-1; the match to TRBD2 covers 7 bases. Germline trimming cut 7 bases from V and 1 base from J; bases unmatched to any gene: 4. The germline gives CDR1 SQVTM, CDR2 ANQGSEA. The CDR3 has 13 amino acids.

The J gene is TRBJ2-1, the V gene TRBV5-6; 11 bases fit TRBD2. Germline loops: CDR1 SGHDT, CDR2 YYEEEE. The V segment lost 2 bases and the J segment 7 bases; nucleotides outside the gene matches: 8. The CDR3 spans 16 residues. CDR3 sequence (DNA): TGTGCCAGCAGCTTCTTAGCGGGAGGGCCCGGGAATGAGCAGTTCTTC. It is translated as CASSFLAGGPGNEQFF.

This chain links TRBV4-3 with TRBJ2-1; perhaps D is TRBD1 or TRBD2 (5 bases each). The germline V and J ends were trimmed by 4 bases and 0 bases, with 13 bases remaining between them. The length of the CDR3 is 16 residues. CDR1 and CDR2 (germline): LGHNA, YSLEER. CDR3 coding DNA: TGCGCCAGCAGCCGCTTCGGGGCGGGCTCCTACAATGAGCAGTTCTTC. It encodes CASSRFGAGSYNEQFF.